Below are 31 T cell receptor beta chains sequenced from a single sample in a study of T cell repertoires in cytomegalovirus infection. One entry per CDR3 protein results from TCRdb running MiXCR on the reads. The data show over 250,000 distinct CDR3 sequences, 20% to 30% seen once. The sample comprised PBMCs. All receptors derive from a human donor in good health (CMV status not recorded). Some clones in this sample may be carry-over from other donors' samples.

This clonotype appeared many times. This sequence joins TRBV28 and TRBJ2-7; TRBD2 aligns across 9 bases. Germline lookup yields CDR1 MDHEN and CDR2 SYDVKM. The V gene end was trimmed by 4 bases and the J gene end by 1 base; junction bases not matched to a gene: 8. The CDR3 has 16 amino acids. The CDR3 protein is CASSSQVAGASYEQYF. The DNA of the CDR3 is TGTGCCAGCAGTTCCCAAGTAGCGGGAGCTTCCTACGAGCAGTACTTC.

This clonotype was recorded at least ten times. J is TRBJ2-5 and V is TRBV7-2; D may be TRBD1 (6 bases). Germline CDR1 reads SGHTA; CDR2 reads FQGNSA. This CDR3 is 15 amino acids long. Trimming took off 5 bases at V and 1 base at J, with 14 bases between the two ends. CDR3 region: CASSGTGQLQETQYF. The CDR3 bases are TGTGCCAGCAGCGGAACCGGACAGCTCCAAGAGACCCAGTACTTC. The whole variable domain, filled in from reference TRBV7-2 and TRBJ2-5, reads GAGVSQSPSNKVTEKGKDVELRCDPISGHTALYWYRQSLGQGLEFLIYFQGNSAPDKSGLPSDRFSAERTGGSVSTLTIQRTQQEDSAVYLCASSGTGQLQETQYFGPGTRLLVL.

The table lists this clonotype with a count of one. The V gene is TRBV7-2, the J gene TRBJ1-5, with D uncertain. This CDR3 is 15 amino acids long. Germline assignment: CDR1 SGHTA and CDR2 FQGNSA. The V and J ends lost 1 base and 0 bases respectively, with 7 bases between them. Here the CDR3 DNA reads TGTGCCAGCAGCTTAGGAGTATATAGCAATCAGCCCCAGCATTTT. This encodes CASSLGVYSNQPQHF.

This clonotype was counted only a few times. This chain links TRBV4-3 with TRBJ2-7; D not certain. The CDR3 extends over 16 amino acids. Germline CDR1 reads LGHNA; CDR2 reads YSLEER. V was trimmed by 0 bases and J by 3 bases, leaving 15 bases between them. CDR3 sequence: CASSQEIVQLNYEQYF. In nucleotides, the CDR3 is TGCGCCAGCAGCCAAGAAATTGTCCAGCTAAACTACGAGCAGTACTTC.

The table lists this clonotype with a few counts. The chain couples TRBV18 to TRBJ2-1; TRBD1 aligns across 8 bases. V dropped 3 bases and J dropped 2; count of bases not matched to a gene: 6. CDR1 and CDR2 from the germline V gene are KGHSH and LQKENI. There are 16 residues in the CDR3. CDR3 region: CASSPLGQGAYNEQFF. Here the CDR3 DNA reads TGTGCCAGCTCACCCCTAGGACAGGGCGCCTACAATGAGCAGTTCTTC.

Points on this clonotype: This may come from a read error, since a much larger clone is one base off. The chain recombines TRBV7-2 with TRBJ1-2, with 9 bases fitting TRBD1. The CDR3 runs to 15 residues. Germline V gene data show CDR1 as SGHTA and CDR2 as FQGNSA. DNA of the CDR3: TGTGCCAACAGCCTCACAACGGGACAGGGTATCGGCTACACCTTC. Translation: CANSLTTGQGIGYTF.

At least ten counts were recorded for this clonotype. The V gene is TRBV7-2, the J gene TRBJ1-5; D is undetermined. V dropped 1 base and J dropped 0 bases, with 7 bases sitting between them. The CDR3 runs to 15 residues. CDR1 and CDR2 (germline): SGHTA, FQGNSA. Written as DNA, the CDR3 is TGTGCCAGCAGCTTAGGCAGCAGTAGCAATCAGCCCCAGCATTTT. It encodes CASSLGSSSNQPQHF.

This clonotype showed up just once. This may be a read error: a much more frequent sequence differs by one nucleotide. This chain uses TRBV7-2 with TRBJ2-3, with D perhaps TRBD1 or TRBD2 (6 bases each). The germline CDR1 and CDR2 sequences are SGHTA and FQGNSA. This CDR3 region has 15 residues. The CDR3: CASSRGGLSTDTQDF. CDR3 bases: TGTGCCAGCAGCCGTGGGGGGCTTAGCACAGATACGCAGGATTTT. The full variable domain, with the rest looked up from reference TRBV7-2 and TRBJ2-3, is GAGVSQSPSNKVTEKGKDVELRCDPISGHTALYWYRQSLGQGLEFLIYFQGNSAPDKSGLPSDRFSAERTGGSVSTLTIQRTQQEDSAVYLCASSRGGLSTDTQDFGPGTRLTVL.

The chain links TRBV20-1 to TRBJ1-5; 10 nucleotides match TRBD1. The CDR3 length is 14 residues. Trimming took 3 bases from V and 7 from J; bases not matched to a gene: 6. CDR1 and CDR2 (germline): DFQATT, SNEGSKA (reference sequence). CDR3 coding DNA: TGCAGTGCTAGTCTCGGGACAGGGGACCAGCCCCAGCATTTT. Amino acid sequence: CSASLGTGDQPQHF.

V and J are TRBV28 and TRBJ2-7; 7 nucleotides agree with TRBD1. This CDR3 has 13 residues. With V trimmed by 6 bases and J by 1 base, 3 bases remained unmatched. Germline lookup yields CDR1 MDHEN and CDR2 SYDVKM. This chain's CDR3 is CASRRQGSYEQYF. The CDR3 DNA follows: TGTGCCAGCAGGCGACAGGGTTCCTACGAGCAGTACTTC.

The table lists this clonotype with a few counts. J is TRBJ2-7 and V is TRBV7-9, with D possibly TRBD1 on 5 matching bases. Germline CDR1 and CDR2: SEHNR and FQNEAQ (reference sequence). Deletions cut 8 bases from V and 0 bases from J, with 23 bases between. This CDR3 region has 17 residues. The CDR3 loop is CASHFNLPQDNSYEQYF. The CDR3 nucleotides read TGTGCCAGCCACTTCAATCTCCCACAGGATAACTCCTACGAGCAGTACTTC.

This chain links TRBV7-2 with TRBJ2-3; no clear D gene. Germline CDR1 reads SGHTA; CDR2 reads FQGNSA. The CDR3 is made up of 12 amino acids. V lost 5 bases and J lost 4, with 7 bases in between. The CDR3, as DNA: TGTGCCAGCAGCCAGAGTGCAGATACGCAGTATTTT. Protein: CASSQSADTQYF.

This chain links TRBV28 with TRBJ1-5; D may be TRBD1 (6 bases). There are 14 residues in the CDR3. Germline V gives CDR1 MDHEN, CDR2 SYDVKM. V was cut by 3 bases and J by 6 bases, with 12 bases left in between. The chain's CDR3 is CASSLWGASQPQHF. The CDR3 nucleotides are TGTGCCAGCAGTTTGTGGGGGGCGAGTCAGCCCCAGCATTTT.

V is TRBV7-2 and J is TRBJ2-1, with 9 positions matching TRBD2. The germline V gene has CDR1 SGHTA and CDR2 FQGNSA. The ends lost 1 base at V and 5 bases at J; junction bases unmatched: 15. The CDR3 loop spans 19 amino acids. The CDR3 nucleotides read TGTGCCAGCAGCTTAGGGTGGGGTCCATTAGCGGGAGAAAACAATGAGCAGTTCTTC. Translated: CASSLGWGPLAGENNEQFF.

CDR3 nucleotides: TGTGCCTGGAACGAGGGACAGGGTCCTTTGGATACGCAGTATTTT. Protein sequence: CAWNEGQGPLDTQYF. V and J are TRBV30 and TRBJ2-3; 9 positions match TRBD1. CDR1 is GTSNPN, CDR2 SVGIG, per germline (reference sequence). CDR3 length: 15 residues. The ends lost 4 bases at V and 6 bases at J; junction bases unmatched: 11.

The chain carries TRBV20-1 and TRBJ1-3, with D uncertain. Germline V gene sequence: CDR1 DFQATT, CDR2 SNEGSKA (reference sequence). Trimming stripped 4 bases from V and 0 bases from J, with 7 bases between. The CDR3 loop spans 13 amino acids. The CDR3 DNA is TGCAGTGCTACTGATTTCTCTGGAAACACCATATATTTT. It translates to CSATDFSGNTIYF.

The rearrangement links TRBV7-2 to TRBJ1-2; 7 bases align to TRBD1. Trimming cost V 0 bases and J 1 base; bases outside gene matches: 2. CDR1 is SGHTA, CDR2 FQGNSA, per germline. The CDR3 contains 15 residues. The CDR3 loop reads CASSLAGQNNYGYTF. In nucleotides, the CDR3 is TGTGCCAGCAGCTTAGCGGGACAGAATAACTATGGCTACACCTTC.

This clonotype was detected ten times or more. The V call is TRBV29-1, the J call TRBJ2-7; TRBD2 might be the D (6 bases). From germline, CDR1 is SQVTM and CDR2 ANQGSEA. The CDR3 runs 13 residues. V was cut by 4 bases and J by 1 base, with 11 bases left in between. This CDR3 is CSVVREPSYEQYF. DNA for the CDR3: TGCAGCGTTGTCCGGGAGCCTTCCTACGAGCAGTACTTC.

There are a few counts of this clonotype. The chain employs TRBV7-2 and TRBJ2-1; 7 nucleotides align to TRBD2. J was trimmed by 3 bases and V by 1 base; bases with no gene match: 9. The germline V gene encodes CDR1 SGHTA and CDR2 FQGNSA. This CDR3 has 17 amino acids. CDR3 amino acids: CASSLDLASGYYNEQFF. In DNA, the CDR3 is TGTGCCAGCAGCTTAGATTTGGCTAGCGGATACTACAATGAGCAGTTCTTC. The full variable domain, with the rest looked up from reference TRBV7-2 and TRBJ2-1, is GAGVSQSPSNKVTEKGKDVELRCDPISGHTALYWYRQSLGQGLEFLIYFQGNSAPDKSGLPSDRFSAERTGGSVSTLTIQRTQQEDSAVYLCASSLDLASGYYNEQFFGPGTRLTVL.

The CDR3: CSAPAPAMDQPQHF. The CDR3 DNA is TGCAGTGCCCCGGCCCCCGCGATGGATCAGCCCCAGCATTTT. This chain uses TRBV20-1 with TRBJ1-5, with D hard to call. Germline values: CDR1 DFQATT, CDR2 SNEGSKA (reference sequence). This CDR3 region has 14 residues. Trimming pared 6 bases from V and 5 bases from J, leaving 17 bases between.

This clonotype was seen a handful of times. The chain joins TRBV29-1 to TRBJ2-2; 9 bases align to TRBD1. Germline V gene sequence: CDR1 SQVTM, CDR2 ANQGSEA. CDR3 length equals 13 residues. The V segment lost 1 base and the J segment 7 bases; nucleotides outside the gene matches: 1. CDR3 coding DNA: TGCAGCGTTGAAGGACAGGGGGGCGGGGAGCTGTTTTTT. Translating gives CSVEGQGGGELFF.

The CDR3 loop is CASSPTGQGEKLFF. CDR3 bases: TGTGCCAGCAGCCCAACGGGACAGGGTGAAAAACTGTTTTTT. The chain carries TRBV7-3 and TRBJ1-4; 9 nucleotides match TRBD1. Germline CDR1 is SGHTA and CDR2 is FQGTGA. The CDR3 length is 14 residues. The V gene end was trimmed by 5 bases and the J gene end by 7 bases; junction bases not matched to a gene: 5.

This clonotype was counted many times. The CDR3 coding sequence is TGCGCCAGCAGCCAAGTCGACAGGGGAGGAAGCACTGAAGCTTTCTTT. It yields the protein CASSQVDRGGSTEAFF. V usage is TRBV4-1 and J usage is TRBJ1-1, with 8 positions matching TRBD1. J lost 4 bases, V lost 1 base, and 8 bases had no gene match. CDR1 is MGHRA and CDR2 is YSYEKL in the germline V gene. The CDR3 loop spans 16 amino acids.

This clonotype was recorded at least ten times. This chain connects TRBV7-6 to TRBJ2-1; TRBD2 agrees at 10 bases. This CDR3 has 16 amino acids. J was trimmed by 9 bases and V by 5 bases; bases with no gene match: 13. The germline gives CDR1 SGHVS, CDR2 FNYEAQ. CDR3 in amino acids: CASSRTWLAGAFEQFF. The CDR3 coding sequence is TGTGCCAGCAGCCGTACGTGGCTAGCGGGAGCATTTGAGCAGTTCTTC.

The rearrangement links TRBV28 to TRBJ2-7; D gene uncertain. CDR1 is MDHEN and CDR2 is SYDVKM in the germline V gene. V lost 7 bases to trimming and J lost 3 bases, with 22 bases between them. CDR3 length equals 16 residues. This chain's CDR3 is CASIPSPPGQLYEQYF. The CDR3 DNA follows: TGTGCCAGCATCCCAAGTCCGCCGGGTCAACTCTACGAGCAGTACTTC. The variable domain in full, completed from reference TRBV28 and TRBJ2-7, reads DVKVTQSSRYLVKRTGEKVFLECVQDMDHENMFWYRQDPGLGLRLIYFSYDVKMKEKGDIPEGYSVSREKKERFSLILESASTNQTSMYLCASIPSPPGQLYEQYFGPGTRLTVT.

The table lists this clonotype with many counts. The V and J genes are TRBV7-2 and TRBJ2-5; D is unclear. The CDR3 length is 13 residues. CDR1 is SGHTA, CDR2 FQGNSA, per germline. V shed 3 bases and J shed 4 bases, with 9 bases lying between them. The CDR3 DNA reads as TGTGCCAGCAGCTTCCCAGCAGTAGAGACCCAGTACTTC. Translating gives CASSFPAVETQYF.

The V call is TRBV7-9, the J call TRBJ2-7; 11 bases line up with TRBD2. The CDR3 loop spans 16 amino acids. Germline V lookup: CDR1 SEHNR, CDR2 FQNEAQ (reference sequence). V dropped 5 bases and J dropped 0; count of bases not matched to a gene: 6. The CDR3 loop reads CASSEGLAEISYEQYF. DNA of the CDR3: TGTGCCAGCAGCGAGGGACTAGCGGAGATCTCCTACGAGCAGTACTTC.

This clonotype appeared many times. The chain employs TRBV28 and TRBJ2-5; D is unresolved. V was cut by 5 bases and J by 1 base, with 11 bases left in between. Germline CDR1 is MDHEN and CDR2 is SYDVKM. This CDR3 region has 14 residues. The CDR3 DNA sequence: TGTGCCAGCAGTGCTGGGCTCGCCCAAGAGACCCAGTACTTC. It translates to CASSAGLAQETQYF.

This clonotype was observed a handful of times. V usage is TRBV29-1 and J usage is TRBJ1-1; 9 nucleotides line up with TRBD1. From germline, CDR1 is SQVTM and CDR2 ANQGSEA. CDR3 length: 14 residues. V lost 3 bases, J lost 0 bases, and 2 bases stayed unmatched. This CDR3 is CSVDRTGVNTEAFF. In DNA form, the CDR3 reads TGCAGCGTTGACCGGACAGGGGTGAACACTGAAGCTTTCTTT.

V is TRBV12-3 or TRBV12-4 and J is TRBJ1-2; the match to TRBD1 covers 7 bases. This CDR3 has 16 amino acids. Losses at the gene ends were 5 bases for V and 8 bases for J; bases not matched to a gene: 17. CDR3 sequence reads: CASSRHGGGTEVGYTF. The DNA of the CDR3 is TGTGCCAGCAGTCGACACGGAGGGGGCACAGAGGTCGGCTACACCTTC.

The rearrangement links TRBV7-2 to TRBJ2-2, with TRBD1 identical over 8 bases. This CDR3 comprises 16 residues. V shed 2 bases, J shed 6 bases, and the junction held 8 bases outside the gene matches. Germline loops: CDR1 SGHTA, CDR2 FQGNSA. The CDR3 nucleotides read TGTGCCAGCAGCTTATTCGGGACAGGTTGGGCCGGGGAGCTGTTTTTT. Translation gives CASSLFGTGWAGELFF. The full variable domain, rest sourced from reference TRBV7-2 and TRBJ2-2, is GAGVSQSPSNKVTEKGKDVELRCDPISGHTALYWYRQSLGQGLEFLIYFQGNSAPDKSGLPSDRFSAERTGGSVSTLTIQRTQQEDSAVYLCASSLFGTGWAGELFFGEGSRLTVL.